This TCR beta chain was observed in a study of CD8+ T cells in alopecia areata. Across the whole study: It was oral tofacitinib, at 5 to 10 mg twice daily, that treated patients received. Severity in treated patients was scored by percentage of scalp area affected. Overall study findings and caveats: Just one nonresponder means the tie between baseline CD8+ expansion and response stays uncertain. In scalp, tofacitinib significantly decreased clonality and expanded CD8+ clones among the top 100.

Treatment specified: oral pan-JAK inhibitor, 5-10 mg twice daily. Sequencing templates came from extracted RNA that was reverse transcribed into cDNA. The protocol was immunoSEQ multiplex PCR, while the TCRdb copy is restricted to in-frame clones and leaves out a portion. In the table there are 75,000 to 100,000 clones, about 70% of which are singletons. Note on this clone: Its specificity is unknown.

Sequencing was performed on CD8+ T cells sorted from blood, taken at approximately week 44, from a patient treated with tofacitinib. This receptor was identified in a human donor with alopecia areata.

The CDR3 DNA reads TGCGCCAGCAGCTTGACAGGGAGCACCGGGGAGCTGTTTTTT. Its protein product is CASSLTGSTGELFF. The V call is TRBV5-1, the J call TRBJ2-2; a weak D match, TRBD1 (6 bases). The CDR3 has 14 residues. Germline lookup yields CDR1 SGHRS and CDR2 YFSETQ. The V gene lost 1 base and the J gene lost 4 bases, with 8 bases spanning the gap.